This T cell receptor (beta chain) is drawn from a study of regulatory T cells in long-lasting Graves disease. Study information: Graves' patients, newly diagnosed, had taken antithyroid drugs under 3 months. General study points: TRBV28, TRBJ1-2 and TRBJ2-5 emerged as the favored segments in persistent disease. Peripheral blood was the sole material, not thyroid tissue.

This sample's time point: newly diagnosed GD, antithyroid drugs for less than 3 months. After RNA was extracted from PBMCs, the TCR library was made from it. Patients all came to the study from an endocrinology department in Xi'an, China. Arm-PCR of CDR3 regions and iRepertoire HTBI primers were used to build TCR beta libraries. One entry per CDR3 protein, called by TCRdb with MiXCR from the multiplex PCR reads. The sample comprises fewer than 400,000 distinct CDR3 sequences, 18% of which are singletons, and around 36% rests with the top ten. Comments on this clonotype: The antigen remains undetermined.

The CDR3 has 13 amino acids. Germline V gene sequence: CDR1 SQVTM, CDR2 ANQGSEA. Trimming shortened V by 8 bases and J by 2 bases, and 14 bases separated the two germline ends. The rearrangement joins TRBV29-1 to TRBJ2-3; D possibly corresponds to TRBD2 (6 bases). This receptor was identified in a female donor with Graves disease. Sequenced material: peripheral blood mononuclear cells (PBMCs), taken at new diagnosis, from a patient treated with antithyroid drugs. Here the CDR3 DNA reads TGCAGCCACGTGGAGGGGTCCACAGATACGCAGTATTTT. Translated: CSHVEGSTDTQYF.